The 29 T cell receptor beta chains presented below share a single source sample, sequenced in a study of T cells in Graves' hyperthyroidism and ophthalmopathy. The TCR beta CDR3 regions underwent amplification using RNA transcripts as the source. TCR CDR3 regions were first amplified by RT-PCR with HTBI primers. TCRdb redid the calling of the multiplex PCR reads with MiXCR, one entry per CDR3 protein. Altogether hundreds of thousands of distinct CDR3 sequences are present, more than 45% being singletons, with the ten largest covering about 8.2%. The sequenced material came from peripheral blood or thyroid tissue (not recorded which). The receptors come from a woman under 30 with Graves' hyperthyroidism.

Details on this clonotype: At one end, the junction sequence differs from germline, possibly due to a read error. This chain uses TRBV19 with TRBJ2-2, with TRBD1 identical over 7 bases. The CDR3 covers 14 residues. Germline assignment: CDR1 LNHDA and CDR2 SQIVND (reference sequence). DNA of the CDR3: TGTGCCAGTGAGACAGGGCTGAACACCGGGGAGCTGTCTTGG. It specifies CASETGLNTGELSW.

Concerning this clonotype itself: A much larger clone is a single base away; this may be a read error. The V call is TRBV29-1, the J call TRBJ2-7, with 14 bases that match TRBD2. CDR3 length equals 17 residues. With V trimmed by 6 bases and J by 5 bases, 15 bases remained unmatched. CDR1 and CDR2 (germline): SQVTM, ANQGSEA. This CDR3 is CSVYGTSGSAQFHEQYF. The CDR3 bases are TGCAGCGTATACGGGACTAGCGGGAGCGCACAGTTCCACGAGCAGTACTTC.

The V and J genes are TRBV11-3 and TRBJ2-7; 12 positions match TRBD2. V was pared by 6 bases and J by 2 bases, with 5 bases of the junction left unmatched. Germline V gene lookup returns CDR1 SGHNT and CDR2 YENEEA. The CDR3 is made up of 15 amino acids. CDR3 DNA sequence: TGTGCCAGCAGAACACTAGCGGGAGGACCCTACGAGCAGTACTTC. Translation: CASRTLAGGPYEQYF. Using reference TRBV11-3 and TRBJ2-7 for the parts outside the CDR3, the full variable domain is EAGVVQSPRYKIIEKKQPVAFWCNPISGHNTLYWYLQNLGQGPELLIRYENEEAVDDSQLPKDRFSAERLKGVDSTLKIQPAELGDSAVYLCASRTLAGGPYEQYFGPGTRLTVT.

The rearrangement uses TRBV24-1 and TRBJ1-2, with TRBD1 as a possible D gene (5 bases). This CDR3 region has 14 residues. V was cut by 8 bases and J by 4 bases, with 16 bases left in between. Germline lookup yields CDR1 KGHDR and CDR2 SFDVKD. The CDR3 loop reads CATTSGTDIYGYTF. The DNA of the CDR3 is TGTGCCACCACTAGCGGGACGGACATCTATGGCTACACCTTC.

The chain links TRBV20-1 to TRBJ1-6; D may be TRBD1 (5 bases). This CDR3 contains 14 residues. CDR1 and CDR2 (germline): DFQATT, SNEGSKA (reference sequence). Trimming pared 0 bases from V and 6 bases from J, leaving 9 bases between. This chain's CDR3 is CSARDGQGNSPLHF. The CDR3 region has the DNA TGCAGTGCTAGAGATGGCCAGGGTAATTCACCCCTCCACTTT.

The chain couples TRBV20-1 to TRBJ2-3; D is perhaps TRBD1 (6 bases). The germline V gene encodes CDR1 DFQATT and CDR2 SNEGSKA (reference sequence). The length of the CDR3 is 13 residues. For the CDR3, the DNA is TGCAGCTTGTTAGGGGGAGTGGCAGATACGCAGTATTTT. Protein: CSLLGGVADTQYF.

The chain employs TRBV20-1 and TRBJ2-7; 9 bases line up with TRBD2. Germline V gene sequence: CDR1 DFQATT, CDR2 SNEGSKA (reference sequence). The J segment lost 4 bases and the V segment lost 1 base, leaving 2 bases of the junction unmatched. This CDR3 contains 13 residues. CDR3 DNA sequence: TGCAGTGCTAGAGGCGGGAGGGCTTACGAGCAGTACTTC. Protein product: CSARGGRAYEQYF.

This clonotype was found many times. The J gene is TRBJ1-2, the V gene TRBV14; D is ambiguous. This CDR3 is built from 11 residues. The germline V gene has CDR1 SGHDN and CDR2 FVKESK. Trimming took off 6 bases at V and 8 bases at J, with 10 bases between the two ends. CDR3 protein: CASRAAEGYTF. Here the CDR3 DNA reads TGTGCCAGCAGGGCAGCAGAAGGCTACACCTTC.

This clonotype has a handful of counts. The chain recombines TRBV20-1 with TRBJ2-5; 7 bases align to TRBD2. V lost 5 bases, J lost 2 bases, and 5 bases stayed unmatched. The V gene's germline CDR1 is DFQATT and CDR2 SNEGSKA (reference sequence). This CDR3 has 13 residues. The CDR3 DNA reads TGCAGTGCTGGCCCGGGACTACAAGAGACCCAGTACTTC. Amino acids: CSAGPGLQETQYF.

The chain joins TRBV2 to TRBJ2-5, with D perhaps given as TRBD1 or TRBD2 (5 bases each). This CDR3 has 15 amino acids. The V end lost 6 bases, the J end lost 4 bases, and 18 bases lay between the germline ends. Germline V gene sequence: CDR1 SNHLY, CDR2 FYNNEI. The CDR3, as DNA: TGTGCCAGCAGCCAAGAGTGGGACGGTGGAGAGACCCAGTACTTC. Translating it yields CASSQEWDGGETQYF.

The chain links TRBV29-1 to TRBJ2-2, with 10 bases that match TRBD2. The germline CDR1 and CDR2 sequences are SQVTM and ANQGSEA. The V gene end was trimmed by 5 bases and the J gene end by 7 bases; junction bases not matched to a gene: 4. The CDR3 is made up of 13 amino acids. This CDR3 reads CSVLAGAGGELFF. The CDR3 DNA follows: TGCAGCGTTCTAGCGGGGGCAGGCGGGGAGCTGTTTTTT.

This clonotype was counted many times. V is TRBV7-2 and J is TRBJ1-1; the D is unclear. Trimming shortened V by 6 bases and J by 1 base, and 9 bases separated the two germline ends. The CDR3 has 13 residues. Germline V CDR1 and CDR2: SGHTA, FQGNSA. This CDR3 reads CASSSDANTEAFF. The DNA of the CDR3 is TGTGCCAGCAGTTCGGACGCGAACACTGAAGCTTTCTTT.

This clonotype was detected many times. The chain employs TRBV6-5 and TRBJ2-5, with D hard to call. Trimming shortened V by 7 bases and J by 2 bases, and 2 bases separated the two germline ends. The V gene's germline CDR1 is MNHEY and CDR2 SVGAGI. The CDR3 is made up of 10 amino acids. The CDR3 here is CASTQETQYF. In DNA form, the CDR3 reads TGTGCCAGCACGCAAGAGACCCAGTACTTC.

This chain joins TRBV25-1 and TRBJ2-5; TRBD2 matches 10 bases. Germline V lookup: CDR1 MGHDK, CDR2 SYGVNS. The CDR3 sequence is 15 residues long. With V trimmed by 6 bases and J by 5 bases, 9 bases remained unmatched. In nucleotides, the CDR3 is TGTGCCAGCAGCCATGGAGCGGGAGGGCGGGAGACCCAGTACTTC. Protein: CASSHGAGGRETQYF.

The chain uses TRBV2 and TRBJ2-5; TRBD2 is a possible D gene (5 bases). V lost 6 bases, J lost 1 base, and 12 bases lay in between. Germline V gene lookup returns CDR1 SNHLY and CDR2 FYNNEI. This CDR3 spans 14 amino acids. CDR3 nucleotides: TGTGCCAGCAGCCAAGTTAGCGCCCAAGAGACCCAGTACTTC. This encodes CASSQVSAQETQYF.

To note about this clonotype: One end of the junction varies from germline; a read error may be responsible. The rearrangement links TRBV24-1 to TRBJ1-2; the D gene is possibly TRBD1 (6 bases). The CDR3 is 13 residues long. Per germline, CDR1 KGHDR and CDR2 SFDVKD. The CDR3 here is CASSYSGVDGYTF. CDR3 nucleotide sequence: TGTGCCAGCAGTTACTCAGGGGTTGATGGCTACACCTTC.

This clonotype was recorded a few times. V usage is TRBV12-3 or TRBV12-4 and J usage is TRBJ1-6; D is ambiguous. Between the trimmed V and J ends, which lost 1 base and 9 bases, there was a span of 13 bases. There are 15 residues in the CDR3. Written as DNA, the CDR3 is TGTGCCAGCAGTTTAGGGATAGGGCGGGGTTCACCCCTCCACTTT. Its translation: CASSLGIGRGSPLHF.

This rearrangement joins TRBV15 to TRBJ1-5, with 9 bases lining up with TRBD1. J was trimmed by 7 bases and V by 3 bases; bases with no gene match: 7. Germline values: CDR1 LNHNV, CDR2 YYDKDF (reference sequence). The CDR3 is 15 residues long. The CDR3 loop is CATSSADRGVQPQHF. In DNA form, the CDR3 reads TGTGCCACCAGCAGCGCGGACAGGGGTGTCCAGCCCCAGCATTTT.

The V gene is TRBV2, the J gene TRBJ1-6, with a weak D call TRBD1 (6 bases). CDR3 size: 15 residues. Germline CDR1 SNHLY, CDR2 FYNNEI. Trimming removed 11 bases at V and 10 bases at J, with 24 bases between. The CDR3 here is CAGQSTGRIGSPLHF. CDR3 DNA sequence: TGTGCCGGCCAATCGACAGGCCGAATCGGCTCACCCCTCCACTTT.

Details on this clonotype: The CDR3 does not end in the conserved phenylalanine or tryptophan, so this is likely a read error. The V and J genes are TRBV14 and TRBJ2-7, with a weak D call TRBD2 (6 bases). This CDR3 has 14 amino acids. V lost 0 bases, J lost 3 bases, and 9 bases lay in between. Germline assignment: CDR1 SGHDN and CDR2 FVKESK. The CDR3 DNA reads TGTGCCAGCAGCCAAGAGGGACTTCTCTACGAGCAGTACCTC. Protein: CASSQEGLLYEQYL.

This clonotype was seen more than once but under ten times. V gene TRBV25-1 combines with J gene TRBJ2-7, with 8 bases matching TRBD1. Looked up from germline, CDR1 is MGHDK and CDR2 is SYGVNS. This CDR3 region has 15 residues. V lost 2 bases to trimming and J lost 3 bases; unmatched junction nucleotides: 6. CDR3 region: CASSEGGQAGYEQYF. DNA for the CDR3: TGTGCCAGCAGTGAAGGGGGACAGGCTGGCTACGAGCAGTACTTC.

Details on this clonotype: A junction end diverges from the germline sequence, so it may reflect a read error. The chain employs TRBV24-1 and TRBJ2-2; possible D gene TRBD1, 6 bases. CDR3 length: 16 amino acids. Germline lookup yields CDR1 KGHDR and CDR2 SFDVKD. CDR3 in amino acids: CATSGTGLWDTGELLF. In DNA form, the CDR3 reads TGTGCCACCAGTGGCACAGGTCTTTGGGACACCGGGGAGCTGCTTTTT.

The sample holds many counts of this clonotype. The chain recombines TRBV2 with TRBJ1-2; D may be TRBD1 (5 bases). V gave up 6 bases and J gave up 2 bases, with 13 bases separating them. CDR1 is SNHLY, CDR2 FYNNEI, per germline. The CDR3 is 14 amino acids. The CDR3 loop reads CASRAGTANYGYTF. The CDR3 DNA reads as TGTGCCAGCAGGGCCGGGACGGCGAACTATGGCTACACCTTC.

V and J are TRBV11-2 and TRBJ2-5; D perhaps matches TRBD2 (5 bases). Germline V gives CDR1 SGHAT, CDR2 FQNNGV. Trimming removed 6 bases from V and 1 base from J, with 12 bases in between. This CDR3 is 14 amino acids long. The CDR3 DNA reads TGTGCCAGCAGTCGCGGACGGGGCCAAGAGACCCAGTACTTC. It translates to CASSRGRGQETQYF.

The rearrangement joins TRBV10-3 to TRBJ2-3, with D unresolved. Germline CDR1 ENHRY, CDR2 SYGVKD. The ends were cut back, 8 bases at V and 0 bases at J, with 15 bases in the middle. This CDR3 spans 15 amino acids. As DNA, the CDR3 is TGTGCCATCGGAGTACCCAAGACTAGCACAGATACGCAGTATTTT. Encoded protein: CAIGVPKTSTDTQYF.

This chain links TRBV20-1 with TRBJ1-5; TRBD1 is a possible D gene (6 bases). Germline CDR1 and CDR2: DFQATT and SNEGSKA (reference sequence). The CDR3 is 12 amino acids. CDR3 residues: CSARGSNQPQHF. The CDR3 nucleotides are TGCAGCGCGAGGGGGTCGAATCAGCCCCAGCATTTT.

The chain links TRBV7-9 to TRBJ2-5; 10 bases fit TRBD1. CDR1 and CDR2 from the germline V gene are SEHNR and FQNEAQ (reference sequence). CDR3 length: 16 residues. The V and J ends lost 2 bases and 3 bases, in that order; junction bases with no gene match: 6. The CDR3 sequence is CASSLTGQGWKETQYF. The CDR3 region has the DNA TGTGCCAGCAGCTTAACGGGACAGGGGTGGAAAGAGACCCAGTACTTC.

This clonotype was seen ten or more times. This chain uses TRBV10-3 with TRBJ2-7, with D perhaps matching TRBD2 (6 bases). Germline CDR1 ENHRY, CDR2 SYGVKD. Trimming took 3 bases from V and 0 from J, leaving 9 bases between them. The CDR3 is 14 residues long. The CDR3 loop is CAISDRDFSYEQYF. CDR3 nucleotides: TGTGCCATCAGTGACCGGGACTTCTCCTACGAGCAGTACTTC.

This clonotype has only a few counts. The CDR3 sequence: CASSYRALSATEAFF. CDR3 coding DNA: TGTGCCAGCAGTTACAGGGCGTTGTCGGCCACTGAAGCTTTCTTT. This rearrangement joins TRBV7-2 to TRBJ1-1, with D perhaps TRBD1 (6 bases). This CDR3 has 15 amino acids. Deletions cut 6 bases from V and 4 bases from J, with 18 bases between. In germline, CDR1 is SGHTA, CDR2 FQGNSA.